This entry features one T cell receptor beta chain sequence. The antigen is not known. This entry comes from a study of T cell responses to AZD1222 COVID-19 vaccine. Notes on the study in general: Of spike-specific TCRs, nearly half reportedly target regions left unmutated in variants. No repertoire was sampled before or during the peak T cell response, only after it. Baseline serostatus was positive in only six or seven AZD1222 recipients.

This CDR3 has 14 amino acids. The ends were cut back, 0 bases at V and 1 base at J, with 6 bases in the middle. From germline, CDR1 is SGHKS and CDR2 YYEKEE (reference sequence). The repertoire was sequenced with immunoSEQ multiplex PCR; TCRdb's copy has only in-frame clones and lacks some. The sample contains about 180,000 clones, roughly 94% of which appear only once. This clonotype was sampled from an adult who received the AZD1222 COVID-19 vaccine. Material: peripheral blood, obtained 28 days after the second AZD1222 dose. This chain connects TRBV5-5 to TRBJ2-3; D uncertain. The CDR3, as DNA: TGTGCCAGCAGCTTGGGGCCAGGCACAGATACGCAGTATTTT. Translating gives CASSLGPGTDTQYF.